This T cell receptor (beta chain) was sequenced for a study of blood T cell repertoires in COVID-19. Method: immunoSEQ multiplex PCR; TCRdb's copy keeps in-frame clones and lacks some. The table shows about 320,000 clones, with approximately 90% occurring only once. Germline CDR1 SEHNR, CDR2 FQNEAQ (reference sequence). V lost 5 bases and J lost 4; bases outside the gene matches: 7. The CDR3 spans 15 residues. This clonotype was sampled from a woman aged 30 to 39 who had recovered from COVID-19. This chain connects TRBV7-9 to TRBJ1-1, with 10 bases aligning to TRBD1. Sequences were obtained from PBMCs or T cells enriched from blood (not recorded which). CDR3 loop: CASSPPWTGGTEAFF. CDR3 coding DNA: TGTGCCAGCAGCCCTCCCTGGACAGGGGGCACTGAAGCTTTCTTT.